A selection of T cell receptor beta chains follows, all from one sample in a study of shared clonotypes between healthy human individuals. Using immunoSEQ multiplex PCR, the repertoire was profiled, and TCRdb retains in-frame clones only, with some absent. This sample has 2 million to 2.5 million clones, with 93% found just once. The sequenced sample was naive CD4+ T cells from PBMCs. All receptors come from a man aged 18 to 29 in good health. Some clones in this sample may be carry-over from other donors' samples. The CDR3 runs from the conserved cysteine through the conserved F or W. D genes are given only for firm matches. Size is omitted from some rows. Given values are once, few, many or a class for expanded clones.

d_call j_call v_call clone_size cdr3_aa cdr3_nt
NA TRBJ2-1 TRBV6-5 NA CASRPGPTYIEQFF TGTGCCAGCAGGCCCGGGCCCACCTATATTGAGCAGTTCTTC
NA TRBJ2-5 TRBV7-3 NA CASSFSLGETQYF TGTGCCAGCAGCTTCTCCCTAGGAGAGACCCAGTACTTC
NA TRBJ1-3 TRBV15 NA CATSRAGGAGNTIYF TGTGCCACCAGCAGAGCCGGAGGGGCTGGAAACACCATATATTTT
TRBD1 TRBJ1-5 TRBV27 NA CASSLRAGGYNQPQHF TGTGCCAGCAGTTTACGGGCAGGGGGCTACAATCAGCCCCAGCATTTT
TRBD1 TRBJ2-7 TRBV9 once CASSVVGTGDEQYF TGTGCCAGCAGCGTAGTAGGGACAGGGGACGAGCAGTACTTC
TRBD2 TRBJ2-7 TRBV6-5 NA CASSYRAGVSYEQYF TGTGCCAGCAGTTACAGGGCGGGAGTATCCTACGAGCAGTACTTC
TRBD1 TRBJ1-2 TRBV5-1 NA CASSLDWGQGTNYGYTF TGCGCCAGCAGCTTGGATTGGGGACAGGGGACTAACTATGGCTACACCTTC
TRBD2 TRBJ2-7 TRBV28 NA CASKGSGRGYEQYF TGTGCCAGCAAGGGGTCCGGGAGGGGCTACGAGCAGTACTTC
NA TRBJ1-4 TRBV27 NA CASSGKPPGHEKLFF TGTGCCAGCAGCGGCAAGCCTCCCGGGCATGAAAAACTGTTTTTT
NA TRBJ2-1 TRBV11-2 NA CASSPRILQGNEQFF TGTGCCAGCAGTCCACGAATCTTACAGGGCAATGAGCAGTTCTTC
NA TRBJ1-1 TRBV27 NA CASRDPLRYTEAFF TGTGCCAGCAGAGACCCCTTACGGTACACTGAAGCTTTCTTT
NA TRBJ1-2 TRBV29-1 NA CSVWTDQNYGYTF TGCAGCGTCTGGACCGACCAAAACTATGGCTACACCTTC
TRBD2 TRBJ2-3 TRBV7-2 NA CASRGGLAGPTAQYF TGTGCCAGCAGGGGGGGACTAGCGGGCCCGACCGCGCAGTATTTT
NA TRBJ2-5 TRBV30 NA CAWSRQGETQYF TGTGCCTGGAGTAGGCAGGGGGAGACCCAGTACTTC
TRBD2 TRBJ2-3 TRBV9 NA CASTPLPSGSTDTQYF TGTGCCAGCACCCCCTTGCCTAGCGGAAGCACAGATACGCAGTATTTT
TRBD1 TRBJ1-2 TRBV14 NA CASSQTGGYGYTF TGTGCCAGCAGCCAAACAGGGGGTTATGGCTACACCTTC
TRBD1 TRBJ2-7 TRBV19 NA CASRDRGNSYEQYF TGTGCCAGCCGGGACAGGGGGAACTCCTACGAGCAGTACTTC
TRBD2 TRBJ2-7 TRBV5-1 NA CASSQTSGGSYEQYF TGCGCCAGCAGCCAGACTAGCGGGGGCTCCTACGAGCAGTACTTC
TRBD1 TRBJ2-7 TRBV4-2 NA CASSRTRDSSYEQYF TGTGCCAGCAGCCGCACCCGGGACAGCTCCTACGAGCAGTACTTC
NA TRBJ1-2 TRBV6-1 few CATRINYGYTF TGTGCCACTCGTATTAACTATGGCTACACCTTC
NA TRBJ2-3 TRBV28 NA CASSFTGSTDTQYF TGTGCCAGCAGTTTCACCGGGAGTACAGATACGCAGTATTTT
TRBD2 TRBJ2-3 TRBV5-1 NA CASSLVAGGPSFTDTQYF TGCGCCAGCAGCTTAGTAGCGGGAGGGCCTAGTTTCACAGATACGCAGTATTTT
NA TRBJ2-6 TRBV5-1 NA CASSLDGSSSGANVLTF TGCGCCAGCAGCTTGGATGGCAGCAGCTCTGGGGCCAACGTCCTGACTTTC
NA TRBJ2-7 TRBV5-4 NA CASSGGEGYEQYF TGTGCCAGCAGCGGCGGGGAAGGCTACGAGCAGTACTTC
NA TRBJ1-4 TRBV21-1 NA CASTRTERGGYEKLFF TGTGCCAGCACCAGAACAGAGCGGGGGGGGTACGAAAAACTGTTTTTT
NA TRBJ1-1 TRBV18 NA CASSPMNTEAFF TGTGCCAGCTCACCCATGAACACTGAAGCTTTCTTT
NA TRBJ2-1 TRBV6-6 NA CASSDGGPYNEQFF TGTGCCAGCAGTGACGGGGGGCCCTACAATGAGCAGTTCTTC
NA TRBJ1-5 TRBV19 NA CASSILPGGWDSNQPQHF TGTGCCAGTAGTATCCTTCCGGGGGGTTGGGATAGCAATCAGCCCCAGCATTTT
TRBD2 TRBJ2-3 TRBV10-1 NA CASSGKPGLAEESDTQYF TGCGCCAGCAGTGGAAAACCGGGACTAGCGGAGGAATCAGATACGCAGTATTTT
NA TRBJ1-5 TRBV28 NA CASSWAGVGSVQPQHF TGTGCCAGCAGTTGGGCCGGGGTAGGCTCCGTTCAGCCCCAGCATTTT
TRBD1 TRBJ2-7 TRBV7-7 NA CASSLDWGQNYEQYF TGTGCCAGCAGCTTAGATTGGGGACAGAACTACGAGCAGTACTTC
NA TRBJ2-3 TRBV19 NA CASYSTDTQYF TGTGCCAGTTATAGCACAGATACGCAGTATTTT
TRBD2 TRBJ2-1 TRBV29-1 NA CSVEGSSAGEYNEQFF TGCAGCGTTGAAGGTTCATCAGCGGGAGAGTACAATGAGCAGTTCTTC
NA TRBJ1-4 TRBV28 NA CASTGRRNEKLFF TGTGCCAGCACTGGCAGGCGAAATGAAAAACTGTTTTTT
NA TRBJ2-5 TRBV11-2 NA CASSLVGQPNWNQETQYF TGTGCCAGCAGCTTAGTTGGACAGCCGAATTGGAATCAAGAGACCCAGTACTTC
TRBD1 TRBJ2-3 TRBV7-2 NA CASSEDRGPDTQYF TGTGCCAGCAGCGAGGACAGGGGGCCCGATACGCAGTATTTT
NA TRBJ1-4 TRBV11-2 NA CASSGPEKLFF TGTGCCAGCAGCGGGCCGGAAAAACTGTTTTTT
NA TRBJ1-2 TRBV14 NA CASSRGAQGIYGYTF TGTGCCAGCAGCCGAGGGGCCCAAGGCATCTATGGCTACACCTTC
NA TRBJ2-3 TRBV11-2 NA CASSLGVARGTDTQYF TGTGCCAGCAGCTTAGGAGTAGCGAGGGGGACAGATACGCAGTATTTT
NA TRBJ2-2 TRBV7-3 NA CASSFLAGQTGELFF TGTGCCAGCAGCTTCCTCGCGGGACAAACCGGGGAGCTGTTTTTT
NA TRBJ2-3 TRBV18 NA CASSPYSGDTQYF TGTGCCAGCTCACCCTATTCCGGAGATACGCAGTATTTT
TRBD2 TRBJ2-6 TRBV9 NA CASSYGLAGLSGANVLTF TGTGCCAGCAGCTACGGACTAGCGGGCCTCTCTGGGGCCAACGTCCTGACTTTC
NA TRBJ2-7 TRBV5-4 NA CASSLDRDDEQYF TGTGCCAGCAGCTTGGATCGGGACGACGAGCAGTACTTC
TRBD2 TRBJ2-1 TRBV7-9 NA CASSQFERENNEQFF TGTGCCAGCAGCCAGTTTGAGCGGGAGAACAATGAGCAGTTCTTC
NA TRBJ2-7 TRBV29-1 NA CSVALLANHEQYF TGCAGCGTTGCTTTACTAGCTAACCACGAGCAGTACTTC
TRBD1 TRBJ2-5 TRBV25-1 NA CASKGPRQGEETQYF TGTGCCAGCAAAGGACCCCGACAGGGGGAAGAGACCCAGTACTTC